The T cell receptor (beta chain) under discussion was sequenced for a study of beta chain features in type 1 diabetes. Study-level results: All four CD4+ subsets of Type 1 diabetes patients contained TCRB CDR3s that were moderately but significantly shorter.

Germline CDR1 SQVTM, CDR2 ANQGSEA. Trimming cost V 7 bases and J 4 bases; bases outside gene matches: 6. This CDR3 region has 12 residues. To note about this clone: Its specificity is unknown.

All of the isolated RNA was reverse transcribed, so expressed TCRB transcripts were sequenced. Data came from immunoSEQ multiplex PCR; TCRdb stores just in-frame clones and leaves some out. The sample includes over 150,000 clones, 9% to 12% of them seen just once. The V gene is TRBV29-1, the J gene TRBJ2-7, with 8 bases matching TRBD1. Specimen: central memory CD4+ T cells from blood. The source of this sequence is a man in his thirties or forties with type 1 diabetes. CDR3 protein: CSAGGTIYEQYF. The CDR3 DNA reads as TGCAGCGCAGGGGGCACTATTTACGAGCAGTACTTC.